This TCR beta chain was documented in a study of T cells after posttransplantation cyclophosphamide. Study-level results: Later post-transplant blood repertoires were often dominated by donor CD8+ memory clones. After PTCy, TRB diversity resembled that of CNI/methotrexate controls. Tissue-infiltrating T cells from skin or gut overlapped little with blood T cells.

Control samples came 1 year after myeloablative marrow transplants with methotrexate plus calcineurin inhibitor. Between the trimmed V and J ends, which lost 9 bases and 5 bases, there was a span of 22 bases. This CDR3 comprises 16 residues. Worth noting for this clone: As yet, its antigen is unknown.

The data were produced by immunoSEQ multiplex PCR, yet TCRdb's version contains in-frame clones alone and is incomplete. The sample has around 15,000 clones, 70% to 90% seen once; the top ten hold about 2.8%. This receptor was identified in a male patient between 25 and 40 years old who received an allogeneic stem cell transplant from an unrelated donor, was CMV-positive, and had acute and chronic GVHD. Some T cells may be transferred from the graft donor. V and J are TRBV23-1 and TRBJ2-2, with a possible D match to TRBD2 (6 bases). TRBV23-1 is flagged as an ORF with uncertain function. The starting material was PBMCs, obtained 410 to 450 days after allogeneic stem cell transplant with calcineurin inhibitor and methotrexate. CDR3 amino acids: CARWASAVKTTGELFF. CDR3 in DNA: TGCGCCAGATGGGCTAGCGCGGTGAAGACGACCGGGGAGCTGTTTTTT.